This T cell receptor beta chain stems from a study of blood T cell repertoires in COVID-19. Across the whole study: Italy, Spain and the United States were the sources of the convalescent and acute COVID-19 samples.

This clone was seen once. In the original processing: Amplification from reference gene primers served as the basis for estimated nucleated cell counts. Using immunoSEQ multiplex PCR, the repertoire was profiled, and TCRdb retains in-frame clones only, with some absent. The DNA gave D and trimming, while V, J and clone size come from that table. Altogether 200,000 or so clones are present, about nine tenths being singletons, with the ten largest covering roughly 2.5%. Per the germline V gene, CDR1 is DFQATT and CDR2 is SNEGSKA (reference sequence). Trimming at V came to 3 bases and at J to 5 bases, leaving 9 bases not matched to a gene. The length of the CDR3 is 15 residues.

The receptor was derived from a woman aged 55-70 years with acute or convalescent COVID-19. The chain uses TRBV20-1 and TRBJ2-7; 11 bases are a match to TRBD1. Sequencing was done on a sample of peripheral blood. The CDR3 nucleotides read TGCAGTGCTAGTCGCGTGGGACAGGGGGTAAACGAGCAGTACTTC. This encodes CSASRVGQGVNEQYF.